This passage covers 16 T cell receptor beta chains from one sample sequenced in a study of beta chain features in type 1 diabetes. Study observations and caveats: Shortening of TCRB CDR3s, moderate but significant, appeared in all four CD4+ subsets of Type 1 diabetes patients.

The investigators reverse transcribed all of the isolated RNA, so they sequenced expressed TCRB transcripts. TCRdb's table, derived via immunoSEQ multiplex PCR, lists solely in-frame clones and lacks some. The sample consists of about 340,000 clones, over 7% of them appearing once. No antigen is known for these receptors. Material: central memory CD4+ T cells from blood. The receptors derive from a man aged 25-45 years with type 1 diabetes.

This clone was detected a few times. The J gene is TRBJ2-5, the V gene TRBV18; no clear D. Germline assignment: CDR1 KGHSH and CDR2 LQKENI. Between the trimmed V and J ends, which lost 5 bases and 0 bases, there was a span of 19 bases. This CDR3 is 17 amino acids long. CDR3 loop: CASSSTSTLRNQETQYF. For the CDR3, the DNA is TGTGCCAGCTCATCGACCTCTACACTCCGTAACCAAGAGACCCAGTACTTC.

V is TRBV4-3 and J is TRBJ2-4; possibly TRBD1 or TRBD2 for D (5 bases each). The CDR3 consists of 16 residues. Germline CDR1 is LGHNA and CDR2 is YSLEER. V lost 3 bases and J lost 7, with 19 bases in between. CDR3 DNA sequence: TGCGCCAGCAGCCAGGCTGACCGGGACGGCTCTAACATTCAGTACTTC. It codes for CASSQADRDGSNIQYF.

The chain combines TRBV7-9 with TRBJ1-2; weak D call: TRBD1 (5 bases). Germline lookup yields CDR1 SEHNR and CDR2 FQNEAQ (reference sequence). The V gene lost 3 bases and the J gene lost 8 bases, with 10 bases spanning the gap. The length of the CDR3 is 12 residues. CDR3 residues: CASSFSREGYTF. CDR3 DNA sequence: TGTGCCAGCAGCTTCTCCAGGGAAGGCTACACCTTC.

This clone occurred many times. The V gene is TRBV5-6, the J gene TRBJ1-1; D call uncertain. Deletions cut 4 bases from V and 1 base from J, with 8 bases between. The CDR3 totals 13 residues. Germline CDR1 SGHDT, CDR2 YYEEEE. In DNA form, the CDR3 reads TGTGCCAGCAGCCCCATACAGAACACTGAAGCTTTCTTT. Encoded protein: CASSPIQNTEAFF.

The CDR3 reads CSVVRQLSSYEQYF. As DNA, the CDR3 is TGCAGCGTTGTGAGACAGCTTAGCTCCTACGAGCAGTACTTC. This rearrangement joins TRBV29-1 to TRBJ2-7; weak D call: TRBD1 (5 bases). The CDR3 spans 14 residues. Looked up from germline, CDR1 is SQVTM and CDR2 is ANQGSEA. With 4 bases removed from V and 0 bases from J, the gap between germline ends came to 13 bases.

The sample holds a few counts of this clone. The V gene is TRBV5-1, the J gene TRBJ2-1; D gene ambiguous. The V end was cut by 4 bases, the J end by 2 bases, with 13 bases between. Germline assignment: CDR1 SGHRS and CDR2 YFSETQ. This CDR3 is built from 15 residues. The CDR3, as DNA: TGCGCCAGCAGCCCAGGAATGGATCCCTACAATGAGCAGTTCTTC. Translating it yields CASSPGMDPYNEQFF.

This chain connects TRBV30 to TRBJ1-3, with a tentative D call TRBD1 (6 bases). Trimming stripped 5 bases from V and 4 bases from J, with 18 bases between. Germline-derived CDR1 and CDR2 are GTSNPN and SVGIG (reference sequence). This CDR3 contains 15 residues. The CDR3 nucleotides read TGTGCCTGGGAGACTGGACAGCAAATGGGAAACACCATATATTTT. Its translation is CAWETGQQMGNTIYF.

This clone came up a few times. This CDR3 reads CASSVLQASADTQYF. The DNA of the CDR3 is TGTGCCAGTAGTGTATTACAGGCGTCCGCAGATACGCAGTATTTT. This chain uses TRBV19 with TRBJ2-3; TRBD1 might be the D (5 bases). V was trimmed by 5 bases and J by 4 bases, leaving 16 bases between them. Germline V gene lookup returns CDR1 LNHDA and CDR2 SQIVND (reference sequence). CDR3 length: 15 residues.

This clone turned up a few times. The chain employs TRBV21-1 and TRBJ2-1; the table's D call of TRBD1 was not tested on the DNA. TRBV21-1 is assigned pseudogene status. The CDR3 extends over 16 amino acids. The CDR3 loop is CASRPKGKEGAIEQFF. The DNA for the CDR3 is TGTGCCAGCCGCCCAAAGGGAAAGGAGGGGGCGATCGAGCAGTTCTTC.

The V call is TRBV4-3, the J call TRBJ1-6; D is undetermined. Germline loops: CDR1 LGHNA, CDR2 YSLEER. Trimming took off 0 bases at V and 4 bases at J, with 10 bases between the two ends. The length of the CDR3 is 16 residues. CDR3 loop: CASSQDRGYYNSPLHF. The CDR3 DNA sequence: TGCGCCAGCAGCCAAGACCGGGGATATTATAATTCACCCCTCCACTTT.

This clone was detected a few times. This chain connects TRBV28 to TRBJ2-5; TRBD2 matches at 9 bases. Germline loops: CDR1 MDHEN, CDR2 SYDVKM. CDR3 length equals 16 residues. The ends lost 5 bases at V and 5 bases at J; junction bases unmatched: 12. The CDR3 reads CASSEGLSSGVETQYF. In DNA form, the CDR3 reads TGTGCCAGCAGTGAAGGGTTGTCTAGCGGGGTCGAGACCCAGTACTTC. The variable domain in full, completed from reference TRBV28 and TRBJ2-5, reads DVKVTQSSRYLVKRTGEKVFLECVQDMDHENMFWYRQDPGLGLRLIYFSYDVKMKEKGDIPEGYSVSREKKERFSLILESASTNQTSMYLCASSEGLSSGVETQYFGPGTRLLVL.

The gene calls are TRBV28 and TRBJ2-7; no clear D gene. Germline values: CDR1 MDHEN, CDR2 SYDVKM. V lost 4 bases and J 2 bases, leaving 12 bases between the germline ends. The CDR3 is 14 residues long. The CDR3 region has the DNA TGTGCCAGCAGTTCCCACACGGATCCCTACGAGCAGTACTTC. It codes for CASSSHTDPYEQYF.

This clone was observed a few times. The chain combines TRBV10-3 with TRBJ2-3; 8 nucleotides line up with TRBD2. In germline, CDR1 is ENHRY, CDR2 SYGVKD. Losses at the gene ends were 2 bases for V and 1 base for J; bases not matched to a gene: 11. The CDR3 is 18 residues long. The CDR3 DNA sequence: TGTGCCATCAGTGAGGGCCCTCCTCGAGCGGGGGGCACAGATACGCAGTATTTT. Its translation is CAISEGPPRAGGTDTQYF.

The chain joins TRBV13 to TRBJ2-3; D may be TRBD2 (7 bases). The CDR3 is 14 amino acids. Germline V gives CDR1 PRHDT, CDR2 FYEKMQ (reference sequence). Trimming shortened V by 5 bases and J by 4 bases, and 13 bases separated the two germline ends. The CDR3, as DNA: TGTGCCAGCAGCCAAGGGGGGGAGGCAGATACGCAGTATTTT. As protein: CASSQGGEADTQYF.

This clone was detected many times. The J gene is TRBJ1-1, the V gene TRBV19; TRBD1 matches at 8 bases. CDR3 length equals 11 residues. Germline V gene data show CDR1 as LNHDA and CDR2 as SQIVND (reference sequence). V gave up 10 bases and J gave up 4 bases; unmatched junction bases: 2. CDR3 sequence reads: CATTGATEAFF. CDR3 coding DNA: TGTGCCACGACAGGGGCCACTGAAGCTTTCTTT.

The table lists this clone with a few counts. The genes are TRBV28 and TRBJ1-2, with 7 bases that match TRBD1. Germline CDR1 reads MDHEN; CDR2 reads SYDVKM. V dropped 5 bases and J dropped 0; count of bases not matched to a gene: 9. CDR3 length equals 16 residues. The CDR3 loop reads CASSTFTGDSNYGYTF. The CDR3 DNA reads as TGTGCCAGCAGTACCTTCACAGGGGATTCTAACTATGGCTACACCTTC.